This TCR beta chain derives from a study of T cells in Graves' hyperthyroidism and ophthalmopathy. Amplification yielded TCR beta CDR3 regions, with RNA transcripts as the source. HTBI primers were used for first-round RT-PCR of the TCR CDR3. TCRdb reanalysed the multiplex PCR reads using MiXCR and keeps one entry per CDR3 protein. This table holds 370,000 or so distinct CDR3 sequences, around a sixth found once. V lost 7 bases, J lost 3 bases, and 16 bases lay in between. The CDR3 is 14 residues long. CDR1 and CDR2 (germline): MNHNS, SASEGT. The sample was blood. This TCR derives from a woman aged 18-29 years with Graves' hyperthyroidism that later progressed to Graves' ophthalmopathy. V gene TRBV6-1 combines with J gene TRBJ2-7; D is possibly TRBD2 (6 bases). For the CDR3, the DNA is TGTGCCAGCAACGAGGGCGGACTAAACTACGAGCAGTACTTC. Translating it yields CASNEGGLNYEQYF.